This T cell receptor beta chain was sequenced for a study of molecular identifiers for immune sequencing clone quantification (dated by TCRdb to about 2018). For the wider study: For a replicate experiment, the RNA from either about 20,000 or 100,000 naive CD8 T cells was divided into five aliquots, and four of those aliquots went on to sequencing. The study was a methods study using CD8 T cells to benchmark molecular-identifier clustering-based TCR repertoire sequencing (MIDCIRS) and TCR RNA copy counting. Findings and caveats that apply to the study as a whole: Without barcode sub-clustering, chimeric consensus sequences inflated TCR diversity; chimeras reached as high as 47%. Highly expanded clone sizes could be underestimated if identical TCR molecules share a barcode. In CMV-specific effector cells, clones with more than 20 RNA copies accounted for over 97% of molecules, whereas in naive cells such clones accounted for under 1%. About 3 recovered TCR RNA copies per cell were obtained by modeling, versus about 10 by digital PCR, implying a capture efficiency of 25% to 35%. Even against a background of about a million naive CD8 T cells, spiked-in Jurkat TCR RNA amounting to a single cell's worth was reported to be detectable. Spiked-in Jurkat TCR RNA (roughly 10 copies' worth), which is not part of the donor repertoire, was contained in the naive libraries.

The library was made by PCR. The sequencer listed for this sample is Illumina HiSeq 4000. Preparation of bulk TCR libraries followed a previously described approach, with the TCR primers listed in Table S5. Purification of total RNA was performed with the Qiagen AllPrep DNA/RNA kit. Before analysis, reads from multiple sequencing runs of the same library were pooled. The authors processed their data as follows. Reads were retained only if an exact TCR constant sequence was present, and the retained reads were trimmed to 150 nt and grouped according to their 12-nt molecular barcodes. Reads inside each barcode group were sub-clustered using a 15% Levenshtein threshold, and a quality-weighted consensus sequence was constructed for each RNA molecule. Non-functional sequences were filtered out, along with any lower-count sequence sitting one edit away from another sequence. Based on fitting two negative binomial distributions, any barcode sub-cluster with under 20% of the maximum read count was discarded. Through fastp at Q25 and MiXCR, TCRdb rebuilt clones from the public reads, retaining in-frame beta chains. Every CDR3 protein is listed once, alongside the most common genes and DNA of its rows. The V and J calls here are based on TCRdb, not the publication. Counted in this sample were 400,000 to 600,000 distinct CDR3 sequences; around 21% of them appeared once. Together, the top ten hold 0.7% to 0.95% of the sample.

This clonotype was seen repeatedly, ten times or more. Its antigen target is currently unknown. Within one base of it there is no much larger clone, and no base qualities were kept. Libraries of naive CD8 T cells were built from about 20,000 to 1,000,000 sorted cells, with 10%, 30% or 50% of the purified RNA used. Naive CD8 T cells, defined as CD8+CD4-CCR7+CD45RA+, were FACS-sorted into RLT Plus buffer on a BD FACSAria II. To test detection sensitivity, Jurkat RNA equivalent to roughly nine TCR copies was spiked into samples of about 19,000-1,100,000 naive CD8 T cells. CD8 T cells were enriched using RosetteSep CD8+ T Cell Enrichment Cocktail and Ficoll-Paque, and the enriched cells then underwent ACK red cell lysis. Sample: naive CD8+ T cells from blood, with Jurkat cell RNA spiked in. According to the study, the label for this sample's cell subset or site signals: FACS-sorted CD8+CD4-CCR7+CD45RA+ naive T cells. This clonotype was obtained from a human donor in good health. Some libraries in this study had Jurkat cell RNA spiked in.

The CDR3 here reads CASSLLVDQPQHF. The base sequence is TGTGCCAGCAGCTTACTTGTGGATCAGCCCCAGCATTTT. The sequence is built from TRBV7-9 and TRBJ1-5; the D gene assignment is ambiguous. Trimming removed 2 bases from V and 5 bases from J, leaving 7 bases between the germline ends. Inclusive of the bounding cysteine and phenylalanine, the CDR3 is 13 residues long. Of the read, only the CDR3 DNA is kept; its 39 bases are in frame from base 1. The germline V gene (reference sequence) sets CDR1 to SEHNR and CDR2 to FQNEAQ.